One and the same sample provided the 13 T cell receptor beta chains below, sequenced in a study of cytomegalovirus exposure and HLA in healthy donors. 13 Jbeta primers and 60 Vbeta primers were used for the PCR. Repertoires were generated with immunoSEQ multiplex PCR, while TCRdb's copy carries only in-frame clones and drops some. The sample has roughly 150,000 clones. The sample taken for sequencing was PBMCs. These receptors all come from a woman aged 50 to 60 in good health and CMV-seronegative.

The V gene is TRBV7-2, the J gene TRBJ2-1; 8 positions match TRBD1. V was clipped by 5 bases and J by 5 bases; unmatched bases: 8. Germline CDR1 reads SGHTA; CDR2 reads FQGNSA. The CDR3 is 15 residues long. The CDR3 nucleotides are TGTGCCAGCAGCGCCACAGGGGGACTCGACAATGAGCAGTTCTTC. This translates into CASSATGGLDNEQFF.

In DNA, the CDR3 is TGTGCCAGCAGCTCAGCGGAGAATTACGAGCAGTACTTC. Translating gives CASSSAENYEQYF. The chain joins TRBV7-9 to TRBJ2-5; weak D call: TRBD2 (5 bases). The closer fit of TRBJ2-7 to the DNA end suggests the J call may be wrong. The CDR3 consists of 13 residues. Germline CDR1 reads SEHNR; CDR2 reads FQNEAQ (reference sequence).

The gene calls are TRBV4-3 and TRBJ2-1; possibly TRBD1 for D (5 bases). The germline V gene has CDR1 LGHNA and CDR2 YSLEER. V lost 1 base to trimming and J lost 8 bases, with 12 bases between them. The CDR3 is made up of 14 amino acids. This CDR3 is CASSQGSGWHEQFF. The CDR3 DNA sequence: TGCGCCAGCAGCCAAGGTTCAGGGTGGCATGAGCAGTTCTTC.

The chain uses TRBV5-1 and TRBJ2-5; 10 bases agree with TRBD2. The V segment lost 0 bases and the J segment 2 bases; nucleotides outside the gene matches: 4. Germline V gives CDR1 SGHRS, CDR2 YFSETQ. CDR3 size: 16 residues. The CDR3 sequence is CASSLGIAGGQETQYF. Here the CDR3 DNA reads TGCGCCAGCAGCTTGGGGATAGCGGGAGGTCAAGAGACCCAGTACTTC.

The rearrangement joins TRBV11-2 to TRBJ2-2, with 7 bases aligning to TRBD1. V was pared by 1 base and J by 3 bases, with 5 bases of the junction left unmatched. In germline, CDR1 is SGHAT, CDR2 FQNNGV. The CDR3 covers 16 residues. The CDR3 region is CASSLGQGWDTGELFF. The DNA of the CDR3 is TGTGCCAGCAGCTTAGGACAGGGATGGGACACCGGGGAGCTGTTTTTT.

This rearrangement joins TRBV9 to TRBJ2-7; 10 bases align to TRBD1. CDR1 is SGDLS and CDR2 is YYNGEE in the germline V gene. V dropped 4 bases and J dropped 5; count of bases not matched to a gene: 9. The CDR3 contains 15 residues. The CDR3, as DNA: TGTGCCAGCAGCCCCCAGGGACAGGGGAGAGACGAGCAGTACTTC. This sequence encodes CASSPQGQGRDEQYF. The full variable domain, rest sourced from reference TRBV9 and TRBJ2-7, is DSGVTQTPKHLITATGQRVTLRCSPRSGDLSVYWYQQSLDQGLQFLIQYYNGEERAKGNILERFSAQQFPDLHSELNLSSLELGDSALYFCASSPQGQGRDEQYFGPGTRLTVT.

CDR3 DNA: TGTGCCAGCAGCCTATCAAAGGACATTCGTGGCTACACCTTC. It encodes CASSLSKDIRGYTF. J is TRBJ1-2 and V is TRBV7-2, with TRBD1 as a possible D gene (5 bases). Trimming shortened V by 5 bases and J by 7 bases, and 17 bases separated the two germline ends. This CDR3 region has 14 residues. Germline V gene sequence: CDR1 SGHTA, CDR2 FQGNSA.

The chain couples TRBV7-2 to TRBJ2-1, with 8 positions matching TRBD2. V lost 0 bases and J lost 6; bases outside the gene matches: 7. From germline, CDR1 is SGHTA and CDR2 FQGNSA. The CDR3 length is 16 residues. CDR3 coding DNA: TGTGCCAGCAGCTTAGCTGCTAGCGGGTGGGCCAATGAGCAGTTCTTC. Translating it yields CASSLAASGWANEQFF.

The chain joins TRBV9 to TRBJ1-1, with D maybe TRBD1 (5 bases). CDR3 length equals 17 residues. CDR1 and CDR2 from the germline V gene are SGDLS and YYNGEE. V was pared by 4 bases and J by 11 bases, with 30 bases between. CDR3 sequence: CASSPNPQPGLSEEAFF. CDR3 bases: TGTGCCAGCAGCCCGAATCCCCAGCCGGGACTATCAGAGGAGGCTTTCTTT.

V gene TRBV7-3 combines with J gene TRBJ1-4; 9 positions match TRBD1. V was pared by 1 base and J by 7 bases, with 4 bases of the junction left unmatched. There are 15 residues in the CDR3. The germline V gene encodes CDR1 SGHTA and CDR2 FQGTGA. CDR3 bases: TGTGCCAGCAGCTTAAGGGGACAGGGTGGTGAAAAACTGTTTTTT. Translated: CASSLRGQGGEKLFF.

CDR3 DNA: TGTGCCATCAGTGAGTCGACAGGGGAGGGCACTGAAGCTTTCTTT. Amino acids: CAISESTGEGTEAFF. The genes are TRBV10-3 and TRBJ1-1; 8 bases are shared with TRBD1. V lost 0 bases, J lost 4 bases, and 4 bases stayed unmatched. This CDR3 contains 15 residues. Germline CDR1 ENHRY, CDR2 SYGVKD.

The genes are TRBV4-1 and TRBJ1-3, with D unclear. Trimming pared 4 bases from V and 0 bases from J, leaving 13 bases between. CDR3 length: 16 residues. CDR1 and CDR2 (germline): MGHRA, YSYEKL. CDR3 bases: TGCGCCAGCAGCCGCGGGTCCTTTTACTCTGGAAACACCATATATTTT. This translates into CASSRGSFYSGNTIYF.

The rearrangement joins TRBV7-8 to TRBJ2-5, with D perhaps TRBD1 (5 bases). The CDR3 contains 15 residues. Trimming stripped 5 bases from V and 7 bases from J, with 20 bases between. Germline CDR1 SGHVS, CDR2 FQNEAQ. CDR3 coding DNA: TGTGCCAGCAGCCCATCCCGGGTTTTTCAGGGGACCCAGTACTTC. Protein sequence: CASSPSRVFQGTQYF.